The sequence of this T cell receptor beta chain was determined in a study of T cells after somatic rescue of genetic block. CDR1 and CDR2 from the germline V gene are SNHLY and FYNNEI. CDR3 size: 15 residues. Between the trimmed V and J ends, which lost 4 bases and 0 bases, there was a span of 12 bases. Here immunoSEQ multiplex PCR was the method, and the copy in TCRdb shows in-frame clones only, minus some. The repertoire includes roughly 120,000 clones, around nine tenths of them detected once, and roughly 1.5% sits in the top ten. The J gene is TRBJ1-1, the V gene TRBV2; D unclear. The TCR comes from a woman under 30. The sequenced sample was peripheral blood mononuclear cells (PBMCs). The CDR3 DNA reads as TGTGCCAGCAGTGGGTCGGGTACCATGAACACTGAAGCTTTCTTT. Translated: CASSGSGTMNTEAFF.